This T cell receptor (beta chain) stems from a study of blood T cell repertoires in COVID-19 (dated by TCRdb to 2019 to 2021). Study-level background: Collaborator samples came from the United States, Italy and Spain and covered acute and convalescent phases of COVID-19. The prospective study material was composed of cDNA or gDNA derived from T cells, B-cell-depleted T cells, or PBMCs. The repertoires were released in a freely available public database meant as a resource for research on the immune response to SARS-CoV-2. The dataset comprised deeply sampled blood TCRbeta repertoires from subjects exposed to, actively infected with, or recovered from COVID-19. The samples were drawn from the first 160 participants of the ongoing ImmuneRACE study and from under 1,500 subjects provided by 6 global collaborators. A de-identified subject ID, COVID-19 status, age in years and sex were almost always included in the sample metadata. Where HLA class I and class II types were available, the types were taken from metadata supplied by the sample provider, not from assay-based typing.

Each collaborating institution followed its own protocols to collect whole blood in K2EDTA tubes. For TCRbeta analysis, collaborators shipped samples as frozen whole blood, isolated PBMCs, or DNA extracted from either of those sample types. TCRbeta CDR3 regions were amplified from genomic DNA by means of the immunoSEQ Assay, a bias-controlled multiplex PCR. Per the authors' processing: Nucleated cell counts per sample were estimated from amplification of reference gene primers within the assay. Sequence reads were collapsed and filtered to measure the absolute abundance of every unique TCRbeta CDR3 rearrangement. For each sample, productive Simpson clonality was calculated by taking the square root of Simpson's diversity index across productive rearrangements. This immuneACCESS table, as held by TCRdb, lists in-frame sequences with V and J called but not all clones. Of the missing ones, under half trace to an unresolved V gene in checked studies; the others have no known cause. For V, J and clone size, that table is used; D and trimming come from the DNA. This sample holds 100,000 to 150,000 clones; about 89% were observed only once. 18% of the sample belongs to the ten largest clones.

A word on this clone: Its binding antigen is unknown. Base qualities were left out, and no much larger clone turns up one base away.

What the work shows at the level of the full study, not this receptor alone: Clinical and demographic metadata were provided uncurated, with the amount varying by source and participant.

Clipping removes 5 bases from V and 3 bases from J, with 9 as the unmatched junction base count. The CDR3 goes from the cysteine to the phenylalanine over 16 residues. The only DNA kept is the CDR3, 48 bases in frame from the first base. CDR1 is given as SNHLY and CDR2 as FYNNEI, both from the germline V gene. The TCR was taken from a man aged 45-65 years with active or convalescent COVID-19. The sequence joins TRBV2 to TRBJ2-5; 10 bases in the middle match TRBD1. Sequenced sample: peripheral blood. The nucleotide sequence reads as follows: TGTGCCAGCAGTACCTCGACAGGGGGCGGGAAAGAGACCCAGTACTTC. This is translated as CASSTSTGGGKETQYF.